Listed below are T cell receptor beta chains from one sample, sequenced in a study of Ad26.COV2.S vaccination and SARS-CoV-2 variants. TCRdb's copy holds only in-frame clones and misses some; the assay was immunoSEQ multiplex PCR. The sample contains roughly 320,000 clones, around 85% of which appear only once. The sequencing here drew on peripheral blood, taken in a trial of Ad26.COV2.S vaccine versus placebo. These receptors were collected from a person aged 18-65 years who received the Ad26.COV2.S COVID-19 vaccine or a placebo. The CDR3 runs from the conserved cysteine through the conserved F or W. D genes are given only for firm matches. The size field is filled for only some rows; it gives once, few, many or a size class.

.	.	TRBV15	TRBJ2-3	TGTGCCACCAGCAGCTCTAGGGTTAGCGGCACAGATACGCAGTATTTT	CATSSSRVSGTDTQYF
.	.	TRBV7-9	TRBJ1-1	TGTGCCAGCAGCTTAACAGGGCGGAAGGACACTGAAGCTTTCTTT	CASSLTGRKDTEAFF
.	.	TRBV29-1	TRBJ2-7	TGCAGCGTTGTCCGGCGTAGACAGGCCGCCTACGAGCAGTACTTC	CSVVRRRQAAYEQYF
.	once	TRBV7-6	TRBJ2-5	TGTGCCAGCAGCTTAAATCGGCAGGGGGGAGGCGAGACCCAGTACTTC	CASSLNRQGGGETQYF
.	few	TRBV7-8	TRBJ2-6	TGTGCCAGCACCCAACGGCACAGGGCGAGCTCTGGGGCCAACGTCCTGACTTTC	CASTQRHRASSGANVLTF
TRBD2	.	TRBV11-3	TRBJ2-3	TGTGCCAGCAGCTTAGCTGGCGGGGGGGCAGATACGCAGTATTTT	CASSLAGGGADTQYF
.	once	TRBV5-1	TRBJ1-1	TGCGCCAGCAGCTTGGGCAGGGGAACGAACACTGAAGCTTTCTTT	CASSLGRGTNTEAFF
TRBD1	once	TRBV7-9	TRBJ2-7	TGTGCCAGCAGCCTGGGGTCAGGGGGCGGCTACGAGCAGTACTTC	CASSLGSGGGYEQYF
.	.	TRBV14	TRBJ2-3	TGTGCCAGCAGCCACCGACGCAGGGGTGGCACAGATACGCAGTATTTT	CASSHRRRGGTDTQYF
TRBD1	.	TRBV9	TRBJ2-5	TGTGCCAGCAGCGTAGCACAGGGGGGAGAGACCCAGTACTTC	CASSVAQGGETQYF
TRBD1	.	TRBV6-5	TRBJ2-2	TGTGCCAGCCACAGGGGGCGAAACACCGGGGAGCTGTTTTTT	CASHRGRNTGELFF
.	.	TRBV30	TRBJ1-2	TGTGCCTGGACCCCGGCCGGGATCCATGGCTACACCTTC	CAWTPAGIHGYTF
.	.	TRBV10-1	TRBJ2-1	TGCGCCAGCAGCTTGAGTCTGGGGGAACCGCAGTTCTTC	CASSLSLGEPQFF
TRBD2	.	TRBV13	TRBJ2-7	TGTGCCAGCAGCCCTCTAGCGGGGGGGCAGGGCGAGCAGTACTTC	CASSPLAGGQGEQYF
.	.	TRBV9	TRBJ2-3	TGTGCCAGCAGCGTAGAGCAGGGCGGGCCTAGCACAGATACGCAGTATTTT	CASSVEQGGPSTDTQYF
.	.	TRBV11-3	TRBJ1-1	TGTGCCAGCAGCTTAGAACGGGTGGCTTTCTTT	CASSLERVAFF
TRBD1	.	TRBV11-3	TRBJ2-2	TGTGCCAGCAGCCCCAGGACAGGGGGCACCGGGGAGCTGTTTTTT	CASSPRTGGTGELFF
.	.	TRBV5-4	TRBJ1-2	TGTGCCAGCAGCCTAAGGAATAACTATGGCTACACCTTC	CASSLRNNYGYTF
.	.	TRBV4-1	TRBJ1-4	TGCGCCAGCAGCCAAGATCAGGGAGCCGGCTTGGGGGCTAATGAAAAACTGTTTTTT	CASSQDQGAGLGANEKLFF
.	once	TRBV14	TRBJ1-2	TGTGCCAGCAGCCCCCTTGAGTCTAACTATGGCTACACCTTC	CASSPLESNYGYTF
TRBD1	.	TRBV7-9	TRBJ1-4	TGTGCCAGCAGCTACGGGACAGGGAATGAAAAACTGTTTTTT	CASSYGTGNEKLFF
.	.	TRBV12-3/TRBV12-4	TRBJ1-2	TGTGCCAGCAGACTCACAGGGACCTATGGCTACACCTTC	CASRLTGTYGYTF
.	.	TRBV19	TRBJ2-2	TGTGCCAGTAGTTCGACCAGGGTATTCGGGGAGCTGTTTTTT	CASSSTRVFGELFF
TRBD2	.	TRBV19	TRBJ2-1	TGTGCCAGTAGTCCCCGCCCTAGCGGGGGGAAGGGTTACAATGAGCAGTTCTTC	CASSPRPSGGKGYNEQFF
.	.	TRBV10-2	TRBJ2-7	TGCGCCAGCAGTGAGCTGGGCAGGCCCAGCTCCTACGAGCAGTACTTC	CASSELGRPSSYEQYF
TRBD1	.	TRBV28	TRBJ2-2	TGTGCCAGCAGTCGGGACAGGGGGCTGTTTTTT	CASSRDRGLFF
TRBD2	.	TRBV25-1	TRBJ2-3	TGTGCCAGCAGCATGACTAGCGGGGGGGGCACAGATACGCAGTATTTT	CASSMTSGGGTDTQYF
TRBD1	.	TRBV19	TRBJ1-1	TGTGCCAGTAGTGCCGGGACAGGGGGCGGGATCACTGAAGCTTTCTTT	CASSAGTGGGITEAFF
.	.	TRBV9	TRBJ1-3	TGTGCCAGCAGCGTAGAGGCCCTGTCCTCTGGAAACACCATATATTTT	CASSVEALSSGNTIYF
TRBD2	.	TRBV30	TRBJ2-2	TGTGCCTGGGAACCCCATCGCGGGAGGGGGGGACTACGGAGGTCCGGGGAGCTGTTTTTT	CAWEPHRGRGGLRRSGELFF
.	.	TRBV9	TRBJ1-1	TGTGCCAGCAGGACCGGCCTCGAAGCTTTCTTT	CASRTGLEAFF
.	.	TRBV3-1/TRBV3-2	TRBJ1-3	TGTGCCAGCAGCCCGCGGCCGAGCTCTGGAAACACCATATATTTT	CASSPRPSSGNTIYF
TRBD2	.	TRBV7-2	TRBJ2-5	TGTGCCAGCAGCTTCCAGCGGGGGGCGGGTGAGACCCAGTACTTC	CASSFQRGAGETQYF
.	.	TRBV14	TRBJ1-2	TGTGCCAGCAGCCAAGGGGTAGGGGAGTTGTCCTATGGCTACACCTTC	CASSQGVGELSYGYTF
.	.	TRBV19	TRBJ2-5	TGTGCCAGTAGTATCGGGGCAGGGCAAGAGACCCAGTACTTC	CASSIGAGQETQYF
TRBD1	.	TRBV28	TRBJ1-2	TGTGCCAGCAGTTTTTTTACAGGGGGCGGAAGTAACTATGGCTACACCTTC	CASSFFTGGGSNYGYTF
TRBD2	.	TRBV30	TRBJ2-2	TGTGCCTGGAGTAAGAGCGGGGGGAACGGGGAGCTGTTTTTT	CAWSKSGGNGELFF
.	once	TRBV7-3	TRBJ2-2	TGTGCCAGCAGCTTAAGTAGCGATAACACCGGGGAGCTGTTTTTT	CASSLSSDNTGELFF
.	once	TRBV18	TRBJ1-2	TGTGCCAGCTCACCACGGGGCAGAATGCCCCTCTATGGCTACACCTTC	CASSPRGRMPLYGYTF
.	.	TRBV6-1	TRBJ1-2	TGTGCCAGCAGTGAACTTGCGGCCTATGGCTACACCTTC	CASSELAAYGYTF
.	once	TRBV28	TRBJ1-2	TGTGCCAGCAGAGAGGGTGGTGGCTACACCTTC	CASREGGGYTF
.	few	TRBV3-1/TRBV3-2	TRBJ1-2	TGTGCCAGCAGCCAAGAGAGCGCCCATGGGGCCGGAACTATGGGCTACACCTTC	CASSQESAHGAGTMGYTF
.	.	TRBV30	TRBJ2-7	TGTGCCTGGAGTCGTTCCTACGAGCAGTACTTC	CAWSRSYEQYF
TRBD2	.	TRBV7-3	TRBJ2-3	TGTGCCAGCAGCTTAACGACGGCTAGCGGAGGCACAGATACGCAGTATTTT	CASSLTTASGGTDTQYF
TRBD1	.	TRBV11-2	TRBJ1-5	TGTGCCAGCAAATTTTTTGGAGGAGGGGGCGGTCAGCCCCAGCATTTT	CASKFFGGGGGQPQHF
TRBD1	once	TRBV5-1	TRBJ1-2	TGCGCCAGCAGCCTGGGGGTCGGGACAGGGGAAGGCTACACCTTC	CASSLGVGTGEGYTF
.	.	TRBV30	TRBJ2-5	TGTGCCTGGAGTTCCAGGGGTATGGAGACCCAGTACTTC	CAWSSRGMETQYF
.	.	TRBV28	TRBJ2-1	TGTGCCAGCAGCCTCAGTTACAATGAGCAGTTCTTC	CASSLSYNEQFF
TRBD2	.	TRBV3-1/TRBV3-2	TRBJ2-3	TGTGCCAGCAGCAGACTAGCGGGGGACACAGATACGCAGTATTTT	CASSRLAGDTDTQYF
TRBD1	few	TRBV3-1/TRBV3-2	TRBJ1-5	TGTGCCAGCAGCCAAGACTCACAGGGGAATCAGCCCCAGCATTTT	CASSQDSQGNQPQHF
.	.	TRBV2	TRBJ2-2	TGTGCCAGCGGGGGGGCTGAGAACACCGGGGAGCTGTTTTTT	CASGGAENTGELFF
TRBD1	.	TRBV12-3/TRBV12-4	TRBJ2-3	TGTGCCAGCTGGGGGACAGGGGGGGCGAAGTATTTT	CASWGTGGAKYF
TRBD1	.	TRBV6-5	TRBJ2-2	TGTGCCAGCAATTTGGATAGGGGGCGCACCGGGGAGCTGTTTTTT	CASNLDRGRTGELFF
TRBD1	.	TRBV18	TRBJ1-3	TGTGCCAGCTCACACCGGGACAGGGTGGATGGAAACACCATATATTTT	CASSHRDRVDGNTIYF
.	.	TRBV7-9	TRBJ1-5	TGTGCCAGCAGCTTCGGGCCCGATCAGCCCCAGCATTTT	CASSFGPDQPQHF
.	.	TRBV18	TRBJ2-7	TGTGCCAGCTCACCAGGACAGCTCACCTCCTACGAGCAGTACTTC	CASSPGQLTSYEQYF
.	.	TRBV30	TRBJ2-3	TGTGCCTGGAGTGCGAAGGGATCAGATACGCAGTATTTT	CAWSAKGSDTQYF
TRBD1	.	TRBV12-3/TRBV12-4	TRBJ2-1	TGTGCCAGCACCCCAGGGGGCAATGAGCAGTTCTTC	CASTPGGNEQFF
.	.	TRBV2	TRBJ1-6	TGTGCCAGCAGTGTTGACCCTAATTCACCCCTCCACTTT	CASSVDPNSPLHF
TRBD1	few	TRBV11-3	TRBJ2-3	TGTGCCAGCAGCTTACGACAGGGTTTAGCAGATACGCAGTATTTT	CASSLRQGLADTQYF